This is a list of T cell receptor beta chains from one sample in a study of graft-versus-host responses after intestinal transplantation. No cognate antigen is known for these TCRs. Produced via immunoSEQ multiplex PCR; TCRdb's table is partial and in-frame only. The profile covers around 130,000 clones, with around nine tenths appearing a single time and approximately 0.17% taken by the ten largest. The material sequenced was unstimulated CD4+ T cells sorted from spleen or lymph node cells, taken before intestinal transplant. The receptor source for this set is a human donor who received an intestinal transplant. Each CDR3 is given with its conserved first and last residue. Each record gives: V gene, D gene, J gene, clone size, CDR3 DNA, CDR3 protein. The D gene is left open where the match is weak. Clone size is given for some rows only: seen once, a few or many times, or a class if the clone is expanded.

TRBV5-4	-	TRBJ1-6	-	TGTGCCAGCAGCTTCGAAGGGTTTGGTACCCTCCACTTT	CASSFEGFGTLHF
TRBV4-1	-	TRBJ1-4	-	TGCGCCAGCAGCAAGCCAGGTGCAACTAATGAAAAACTGTTTTTT	CASSKPGATNEKLFF
TRBV2	-	TRBJ2-1	-	TGTGCCAGCAAACGAGAGACAGGAGGGTCTGTCGGGGAGTTCTTC	CASKRETGGSVGEFF
TRBV9	-	TRBJ1-2	-	TGTGCCAGCAGCGTAGCACAGACACTAAACTATGGCTACACCTTC	CASSVAQTLNYGYTF
TRBV11-3	-	TRBJ1-2	-	TGTGCCAGCAGCTTAGACAGGGGCTATGGCTACACCTTC	CASSLDRGYGYTF
TRBV9	-	TRBJ1-1	-	TGTGCCAGCAGTCATGGGACACTCGGCAGCACTGAAGCTTTCTTT	CASSHGTLGSTEAFF
TRBV6-5	-	TRBJ1-2	-	TGTGCCAGCAGGAACAGGGATGGCTACACCTTC	CASRNRDGYTF
TRBV6-1	TRBD1	TRBJ1-6	-	TGTGCCAGAGTGGGGAGGCAGGGGGATAATTCACCCCTCCACTTT	CARVGRQGDNSPLHF
TRBV5-6	-	TRBJ2-5	-	TGTGCCAGCAGCTTGGGCAAATCCTTTCTGGAGACCCAGTACTTC	CASSLGKSFLETQYF
TRBV5-1	TRBD1	TRBJ1-1	-	TGCGCCAGCAGCTTCGGCAGGGGGCCTGAAGCTTTCTTT	CASSFGRGPEAFF
TRBV5-1	TRBD1	TRBJ1-6	-	TGCGCCAGCAGGGGGACAGAGAATTCACCCCTCCACTTT	CASRGTENSPLHF
TRBV12-5	TRBD1	TRBJ2-2	-	TGTGCTAGTGCCTTAGGGGGCTTGGCCGGGGAGCTGTTTTTT	CASALGGLAGELFF
TRBV25-1	-	TRBJ1-1	-	TGTGCCAGCAGTGCCATTACTGAAGCTTTCTTT	CASSAITEAFF
TRBV25-1	TRBD2	TRBJ2-5	few	TGTGCCAGCAGGGGAGGGGTAGAGACCCAGTACTTC	CASRGGVETQYF
TRBV9	-	TRBJ1-3	-	TGTGCCAGCAGCGTAGGGGACGACTCTGGAAACACCATATATTTT	CASSVGDDSGNTIYF
TRBV19	-	TRBJ2-1	-	TGTGCCAGCGCGGGCCAGTTCCATGAGCAGTTCTTC	CASAGQFHEQFF
TRBV10-1	-	TRBJ1-1	-	TGCGCCAGCAGTGACAGGGTCCACACTGAAGCTTTCTTT	CASSDRVHTEAFF
TRBV9	-	TRBJ2-3	-	TGTGCCAGCAGCGTGCCTGGGGGGAGCACAGATACGCAGTATTTT	CASSVPGGSTDTQYF
TRBV4-1	-	TRBJ2-1	-	TGCGCCAGCAGCCAAGAACCGGGTGAGCAGTTCTTC	CASSQEPGEQFF
TRBV11-1	-	TRBJ2-7	-	TGTGCCAGCAGCCAAAGACACCGTCCCTACGAGCAGTACTTC	CASSQRHRPYEQYF
TRBV12-5	-	TRBJ2-7	-	TGTGCTAGTGGTTTGGTTTTGGGGTGGTCAGGCCAAATGAACGAGCAGTACTTC	CASGLVLGWSGQMNEQYF
TRBV5-1	-	TRBJ2-5	-	TGCGCCAGCAGCTTCACTCTTGCAGCTCAAGAGACCCAGTACTTC	CASSFTLAAQETQYF
TRBV5-8	-	TRBJ2-2	-	TGTGCCAGCAGGGACAGGAACACCGGGGAGCTGTTTTTT	CASRDRNTGELFF
TRBV29-1	-	TRBJ2-3	-	TGCAGCGTTGATGCGAGGGGATCAGGCACAGATACGCAGTATTTT	CSVDARGSGTDTQYF
TRBV19	-	TRBJ1-5	-	TGTGCCAGTAGTATAGGGACGGGCAATCAGCCCCAGCATTTT	CASSIGTGNQPQHF
TRBV7-8	-	TRBJ2-1	-	TGTGCCAGCAGCCCGCGTGCCCGTGAGCAGTTCTTC	CASSPRAREQFF
TRBV5-1	-	TRBJ2-4	-	TGCGCCAGCAGCTTGGGGCAGGGACCCATTCAGTACTTC	CASSLGQGPIQYF
TRBV5-1	-	TRBJ2-2	once	TGCGCCAGCAGCTTGGAAAGGAACACCGGGGAGCTGTTTTTT	CASSLERNTGELFF
TRBV2	TRBD1	TRBJ2-3	-	TGTGCCAGCAGCCTTAGTATCCCGGGACAGGGGGCCAAGGATACGCAGTATTTT	CASSLSIPGQGAKDTQYF
TRBV19	-	TRBJ1-2	-	TGTGCCAGTAGTATTGCTTGGGGGGCGAAGAACTATGGCTACACCTTC	CASSIAWGAKNYGYTF
TRBV19	-	TRBJ1-1	-	TGTGCCAGTAGTATAAAGTGGGAGAACACTGAAGCTTTCTTT	CASSIKWENTEAFF
TRBV19	TRBD1	TRBJ1-6	-	TGTGCCAGTAGTATAGACTACAGGGGGCGCGGACCCCTCCACTTT	CASSIDYRGRGPLHF
TRBV18	-	TRBJ2-2	-	TGTGCCAGCTCACCACCTGGGGCCGCCGGGGAGCTGTTTTTT	CASSPPGAAGELFF
TRBV5-5	-	TRBJ2-3	-	TGTGCCAGCAGCTCCGGTAGGGGACTCCTCACAGATACGCAGTATTTT	CASSSGRGLLTDTQYF
TRBV5-1	TRBD2	TRBJ2-5	-	TGCGCCAGCTCCGGGACTAGCGGGGGGTCACGACAAGAGACCCAGTACTTC	CASSGTSGGSRQETQYF
TRBV6-5	-	TRBJ1-1	-	TGTGCCAGCAGAATAGACAGAGAAGCTTTCTTT	CASRIDREAFF
TRBV6-6	-	TRBJ2-5	-	TGTGCCAGCAGTTACGGGGGTCGGGGCGAGACCCAGTACTTC	CASSYGGRGETQYF
TRBV19	TRBD1	TRBJ2-7	-	TGTGCCAGTAGTGGACAGGCCCCCACCTACGAGCAGTACTTC	CASSGQAPTYEQYF
TRBV5-1	-	TRBJ1-3	-	TGCGCCAGCAGCTTGGACCCTAGAGCTGGAAACACCATATATTTT	CASSLDPRAGNTIYF
TRBV5-4	TRBD2	TRBJ2-1	-	TGTGCCAGCAGCTCTAGCGGCTCCTACAATGAGCAGTTCTTC	CASSSSGSYNEQFF
TRBV5-4	-	TRBJ2-1	-	TGTGCCAGCAGCTCCCTCAGGACACTCAATGAGCAGTTCTTC	CASSSLRTLNEQFF
TRBV19	-	TRBJ1-2	once	TGTGCCAGTAGAAAGACAGAGAGTTATGGCTACACCTTC	CASRKTESYGYTF
TRBV5-1	TRBD2	TRBJ2-1	-	TGCGCCAGCAGCTTGGGTGGTAGCGGGGGGATATACAATGAGCAGTTCTTC	CASSLGGSGGIYNEQFF
TRBV14	-	TRBJ2-1	-	TGTGCCAGCAGCCATAGGTACAACTCCTACAATGAGCAGTTCTTC	CASSHRYNSYNEQFF
TRBV11-2	TRBD1	TRBJ1-2	-	TGTGCCAGCAGCACTTCCCCGGGACAGCCATATGGCTACACCTTC	CASSTSPGQPYGYTF
TRBV5-4	TRBD1	TRBJ2-7	-	TGTGCCAGCAGCTCTGGACAGGGAACCTACGAGCAGTACTTC	CASSSGQGTYEQYF
TRBV7-7	TRBD1	TRBJ2-2	-	TGTGCCAGCAGCCCCGGGACAGTCCCGAGGGTCGGGGAGCTGTTTTTT	CASSPGTVPRVGELFF
TRBV29-1	TRBD1	TRBJ1-1	-	TGCAGCGTTGCCTCCGGGACAGGGACGACTGAAGCTTTCTTT	CSVASGTGTTEAFF
TRBV5-1	-	TRBJ2-4	-	TGCGCCAGCAGGGAGGGGGCAGCTCTAGCCAAAAACATTCAGTACTTC	CASREGAALAKNIQYF
TRBV6-1	-	TRBJ2-7	-	TGTGCCAGCAGTTCTTGGGGGTCGGAGCAGTACTTC	CASSSWGSEQYF
TRBV19	TRBD2	TRBJ2-5	-	TGTGCCAGTAGTATGGGACTACAAGAGACCCAGTACTTC	CASSMGLQETQYF
TRBV11-2	-	TRBJ1-1	-	TGTGCCAGCAGCTTAGTTTACACTGAAGCTTTCTTT	CASSLVYTEAFF
TRBV6-1	TRBD1	TRBJ1-5	-	TGTGCCAGCAAGGGACAGGGAAATCAGCCCCAGCATTTT	CASKGQGNQPQHF
TRBV5-1	TRBD2	TRBJ2-1	-	TGCGCCAGCAAAACCGCCCCGATGGCGGGGGGTTCCTACAATGAGCAGTTCTTC	CASKTAPMAGGSYNEQFF
TRBV28	-	TRBJ2-3	-	TGTGCCAGCAGTTCCCCCGGGGGCCCTAGCACAGATACGCAGTATTTT	CASSSPGGPSTDTQYF